Below, 14 T cell receptor beta chains from the same sample are listed, as sequenced in a study of T cell responses to AZD1222 COVID-19 vaccine. The protocol was immunoSEQ multiplex PCR, while the TCRdb copy is restricted to in-frame clones and leaves out a portion. The sample records 100,000 to 150,000 clones, 85% to 95% being singletons. The specimen was peripheral blood, collected on day 0 of AZD1222 vaccination. Receptor source: an adult in good health.

This clone was seen just once. This chain uses TRBV7-2 with TRBJ1-1, with no clear D. The germline gives CDR1 SGHTA, CDR2 FQGNSA. Trimming removed 2 bases at V and 3 bases at J, with 7 bases between. The CDR3 spans 13 residues. CDR3 sequence (DNA): TGTGCCAGCAGCTTAAGTGAAGACACTGAAGCTTTCTTT. Translated, it gives CASSLSEDTEAFF.

This sequence joins TRBV5-4 and TRBJ1-2; maybe TRBD1 (5 bases). V was shortened by 4 bases and J by 7 bases, with 23 bases between the two germline ends. Looked up from germline, CDR1 is SGHNT and CDR2 is YYREEE (reference sequence). The CDR3 loop spans 16 amino acids. CDR3 amino acids: CASSPPGAGKVSGYTF. In nucleotides, the CDR3 is TGTGCCAGCAGCCCTCCCGGGGCAGGGAAAGTCTCTGGCTACACCTTC.

The chain has TRBV6-5 and TRBJ2-5; perhaps TRBD1 as D (6 bases). The CDR3 runs 15 residues. CDR1 is MNHEY, CDR2 SVGAGI, per germline. The ends were cut back, 9 bases at V and 5 bases at J, with 22 bases in the middle. DNA of the CDR3: TGTGCCAGTGCAACTACAGGGTATATGCGGGAGACCCAGTACTTC. As protein: CASATTGYMRETQYF.

V gene TRBV7-2 combines with J gene TRBJ2-1; 7 bases agree with TRBD1. The CDR3 has 16 amino acids. Germline assignment: CDR1 SGHTA and CDR2 FQGNSA. Germline trimming cut 1 base from V and 5 bases from J; bases unmatched to any gene: 8. CDR3 loop: CASSLVGTDINNEQFF. CDR3 bases: TGTGCCAGCAGCTTAGTAGGGACAGACATTAACAATGAGCAGTTCTTC.

This chain uses TRBV9 with TRBJ2-3; unclear D gene. This CDR3 region has 14 residues. V lost 0 bases and J 5 bases, leaving 10 bases between the germline ends. The germline CDR1 and CDR2 sequences are SGDLS and YYNGEE. CDR3 DNA sequence: TGTGCCAGCAGCGTAGACGGCCCCGGAGATACGCAGTATTTT. Its protein product is CASSVDGPGDTQYF.

This clone was seen a single time. The chain has TRBV12-3 or TRBV12-4 and TRBJ2-7; weak D call: TRBD1 (6 bases). Trimming stripped 3 bases from V and 1 base from J, with 7 bases between. The CDR3 is made up of 13 amino acids. This CDR3 is CASSFDRSYEQYF. In DNA form, the CDR3 reads TGTGCCAGCAGTTTCGACAGGTCCTACGAGCAGTACTTC.

This clone was observed once. The genes are TRBV25-1 and TRBJ1-1; D uncertain. CDR3 length: 11 residues. The V end was cut by 5 bases, the J end by 1 base, with 2 bases between. The V gene's germline CDR1 is MGHDK and CDR2 SYGVNS. The CDR3 coding sequence is TGTGCCAGCAGTCGGAACACTGAAGCTTTCTTT. Its protein is CASSRNTEAFF.

The chain has TRBV10-3 and TRBJ1-2, with D possibly TRBD1 on 5 matching bases. The V gene lost 2 bases and the J gene lost 3 bases, with 10 bases spanning the gap. The CDR3 loop spans 14 amino acids. Germline lookup yields CDR1 ENHRY and CDR2 SYGVKD. The CDR3 loop reads CAISEGGRDYGYTF. Here the CDR3 DNA reads TGTGCCATCAGTGAGGGGGGAAGGGACTATGGCTACACCTTC.

The chain couples TRBV5-1 to TRBJ2-1; D is perhaps TRBD2 (6 bases). Germline V gene sequence: CDR1 SGHRS, CDR2 YFSETQ. V lost 3 bases and J 5 bases, leaving 12 bases between the germline ends. The length of the CDR3 is 14 residues. In DNA, the CDR3 is TGCGCCAGCAGCTCAGCTAGCGTACACAATGAGCAGTTCTTC. This translates into CASSSASVHNEQFF. Drawing the rest from reference TRBV5-1 and TRBJ2-1, the complete variable domain is KAGVTQTPRYLIKTRGQQVTLSCSPISGHRSVSWYQQTPGQGLQFLFEYFSETQRNKGNFPGRFSGRQFSNSRSEMNVSTLELGDSALYLCASSSASVHNEQFFGPGTRLTVL.

The chain couples TRBV28 to TRBJ2-7; D possibly corresponds to TRBD2 (5 bases). Between the trimmed V and J ends, which lost 7 bases and 3 bases, there was a span of 7 bases. The CDR3 totals 11 residues. The germline gives CDR1 MDHEN, CDR2 SYDVKM. CDR3 loop: CASISDYEQYF. For the CDR3, the DNA is TGTGCCAGCATTAGCGACTACGAGCAGTACTTC.

V usage is TRBV7-2 and J usage is TRBJ2-2; TRBD2 is a possible D gene (6 bases). Trimming removed 5 bases at V and 4 bases at J, with 11 bases between. The CDR3 is 14 amino acids. Germline values: CDR1 SGHTA, CDR2 FQGNSA. CDR3: CASSIPGATGELFF. The CDR3 DNA follows: TGTGCCAGCAGCATCCCGGGAGCCACCGGGGAGCTGTTTTTT.

This rearrangement joins TRBV27 to TRBJ2-5, with TRBD2 identical over 7 bases. The CDR3 consists of 15 residues. V gave up 5 bases and J gave up 4 bases; unmatched junction bases: 10. Per germline, CDR1 MNHEY and CDR2 SMNVEV (reference sequence). Here the CDR3 reads CASSRGRVARETQYF. In DNA, the CDR3 is TGTGCCAGCAGTAGAGGGAGGGTAGCTCGAGAGACCCAGTACTTC.

DNA for the CDR3: TGTGCCAGCTCACGCGGGACTAGCGGTAGCTCCTACGAGCAGTACTTC. This translates into CASSRGTSGSSYEQYF. This chain uses TRBV18 with TRBJ2-7, with 11 nucleotides matching TRBD2. Germline-derived CDR1 and CDR2 are KGHSH and LQKENI. The V and J ends lost 4 bases and 0 bases, in that order; junction bases with no gene match: 5. This CDR3 has 16 residues.

This rearrangement joins TRBV19 to TRBJ2-5; no reliable D call. Germline V gene lookup returns CDR1 LNHDA and CDR2 SQIVND (reference sequence). The CDR3 is made up of 14 amino acids. V was trimmed by 5 bases and J by 5 bases, leaving 15 bases between them. For the CDR3, the DNA is TGTGCCAGTAGTCGTCTCTGGGAAGGGGAGACCCAGTACTTC. Its translation is CASSRLWEGETQYF.